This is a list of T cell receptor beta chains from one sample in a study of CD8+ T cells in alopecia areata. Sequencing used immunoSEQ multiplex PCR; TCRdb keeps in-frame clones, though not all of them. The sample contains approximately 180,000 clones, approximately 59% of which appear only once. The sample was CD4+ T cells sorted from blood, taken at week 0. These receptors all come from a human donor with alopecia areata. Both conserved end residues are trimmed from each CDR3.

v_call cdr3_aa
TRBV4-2 ASSQDSGGAVADTQY
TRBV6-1 ASSEAGDSPLH
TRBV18 ASSPAGNIQY
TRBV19 ASSIGGTDTQY
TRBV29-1 SVEDLSARLAF
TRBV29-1 SVGGGRGAYEQY
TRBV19 ASRISAAGYT
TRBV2 ASHGGVAKNIQY
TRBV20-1 SASKQETQY
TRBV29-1 SVGSPAQETQY
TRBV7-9 ASSLYGRVGEQY
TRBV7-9 ASSLDTGELF
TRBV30 AWSRRGLEAF
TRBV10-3 AISWDSNYGYT
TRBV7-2 ASSLAGVGYPQPQH
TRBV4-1 ASSQGRGRSPLH
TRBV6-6 ASSQQGPNYGYT
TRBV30 AWSTGENTEAF
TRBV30 AWMETFEAF
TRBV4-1 ASRRPGRGSYNEQF
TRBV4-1 ASSQDHTQY
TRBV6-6 ASSYSAMNTGELF
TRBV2 ASSNDRGEGYT
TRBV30 AWMGDGYT
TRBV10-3 AISESLTGNYGYT
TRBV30 AWSVRGRETQY
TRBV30 AWRRDRARDVLT